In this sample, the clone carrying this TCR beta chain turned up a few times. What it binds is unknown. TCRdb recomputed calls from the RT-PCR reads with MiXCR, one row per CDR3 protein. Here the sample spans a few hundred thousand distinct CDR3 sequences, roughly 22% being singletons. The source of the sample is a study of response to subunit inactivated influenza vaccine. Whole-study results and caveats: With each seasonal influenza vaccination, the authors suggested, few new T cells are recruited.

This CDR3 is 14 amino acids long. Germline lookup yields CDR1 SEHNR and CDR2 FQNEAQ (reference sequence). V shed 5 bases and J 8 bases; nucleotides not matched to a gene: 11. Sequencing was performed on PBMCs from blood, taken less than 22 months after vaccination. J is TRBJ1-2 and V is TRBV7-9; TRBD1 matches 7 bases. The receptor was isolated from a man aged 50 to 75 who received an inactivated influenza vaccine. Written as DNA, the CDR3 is TGTGCCAGCAGCCAGGACAGGATTGGCAGAGGCTACACCTTC. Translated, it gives CASSQDRIGRGYTF. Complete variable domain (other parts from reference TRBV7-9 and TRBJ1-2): DTGVSQNPRHKITKRGQNVTFRCDPISEHNRLYWYRQTLGQGPEFLTYFQNEAQLEKSRLLSDRFSAERPKGSFSTLEIQRTEQGDSAMYLCASSQDRIGRGYTFGSGTRLTVV.